A selection of T cell receptor beta chains follows, all from one sample in a study of glioma-infiltrating T cells after dendritic cell vaccination. Sequenced by immunoSEQ multiplex PCR; TCRdb stores in-frame clones only, minus some. The profile shows about 50,000 clones, approximately 91% of them singletons. Here the sequenced sample was blood, taken after dendritic cell vaccination. The receptors derive from a human donor with glioblastoma. The CDR3 runs from the conserved cysteine through the conserved F or W. The order of the fields is D gene, V gene, clone size, J gene, CDR3 DNA, CDR3 protein. The D gene is left open where the match is weak. Size is stated for part of the rows, as once, few or many counts, or as a class when the clone is expanded.

D: -
V: TRBV5-1
size: -
J: TRBJ2-5
DNA: TGCGCCAGCAGCTCACTAACTAGCAGAGAGACCCAGTACTTC
CDR3: CASSSLTSRETQYF

D: TRBD1
V: TRBV19
size: -
J: TRBJ1-2
DNA: TGTGCCAGTAGTATCGGGACAGACAAAAACTATGGCTACACCTTC
CDR3: CASSIGTDKNYGYTF

D: -
V: TRBV10-3
size: -
J: TRBJ2-7
DNA: TGTGCCATCAGTGTAGGAAGGAGCTCCTACGAGCAGTACTTC
CDR3: CAISVGRSSYEQYF

D: TRBD2
V: TRBV2
size: -
J: TRBJ2-1
DNA: TGTGCCAGCAGGACTAGCGGGAGGCGCTCCTACAATGAGCAGTTCTTC
CDR3: CASRTSGRRSYNEQFF

D: -
V: TRBV7-2
size: -
J: TRBJ1-4
DNA: TGTGCCAGCAGTCAAATCCAGGGTGAGAGTGAAAAACTGTTTTTT
CDR3: CASSQIQGESEKLFF

D: -
V: TRBV4-2
size: -
J: TRBJ1-1
DNA: TGTGCCAGCAGCCAAGAAGAGGGACTCCTGAACACTGAAGCTTTCTTT
CDR3: CASSQEEGLLNTEAFF

D: -
V: TRBV28
size: once
J: TRBJ2-7
DNA: TGTGCCAGCACCCCCGGGCGGGGGACAACCTACGAGCAGTACTTC
CDR3: CASTPGRGTTYEQYF

D: TRBD1
V: TRBV5-4
size: -
J: TRBJ1-1
DNA: TGTGCCAGCAGCTTGCCTGACAGGGGAACTGAAGCTTTCTTT
CDR3: CASSLPDRGTEAFF

D: -
V: TRBV15
size: -
J: TRBJ2-1
DNA: TGTGCCACCAGCAGAGACCAGAATGGTGAGCAGTTCTTC
CDR3: CATSRDQNGEQFF

D: TRBD2
V: TRBV4-3
size: few
J: TRBJ2-3
DNA: TGCGCCAGCAGCAGCTTAGCGGGAGGGACAGATACGCAGTATTTT
CDR3: CASSSLAGGTDTQYF

D: TRBD1
V: TRBV7-9
size: -
J: TRBJ1-1
DNA: TGTGCCAGCAGCTCCAGGGGGCGCGGTACTGAAGCTTTCTTT
CDR3: CASSSRGRGTEAFF

D: -
V: TRBV5-5
size: once
J: TRBJ2-6
DNA: TGTGCCAGCAGCTTGGAGGGGTGGACTGGGGCCAACGTCCTGACTTTC
CDR3: CASSLEGWTGANVLTF

D: TRBD2
V: TRBV5-1
size: -
J: TRBJ2-7
DNA: TGCGCCAGCAGCCCAATTAGCGGGGGAACCTACGAGCAGTACTTC
CDR3: CASSPISGGTYEQYF

D: -
V: TRBV6-1
size: -
J: TRBJ2-7
DNA: TGTGCCAGCAGTGAAGCCCAGACCTACGAGCAGTACTTC
CDR3: CASSEAQTYEQYF

D: -
V: TRBV11-3
size: -
J: TRBJ2-7
DNA: TGTGCCAGCAGCTTAGATCGCGCGGGCGAGCAGTACTTC
CDR3: CASSLDRAGEQYF

D: -
V: TRBV4-1
size: -
J: TRBJ1-2
DNA: TGCGCCAGCAGCCTTACTAATTCGGGGGGCTATGGCTACACCTTC
CDR3: CASSLTNSGGYGYTF

D: TRBD1
V: TRBV6-5
size: once
J: TRBJ1-4
DNA: TGTGCCAGCAGTTTAGACAGGGGGCCGAATGAAAAACTGTTTTTT
CDR3: CASSLDRGPNEKLFF

D: TRBD2
V: TRBV19
size: -
J: TRBJ2-1
DNA: TGTGCCAGTAGTAACGGACTAGCGGGAGTCCATGAGCAGTTCTTC
CDR3: CASSNGLAGVHEQFF

D: TRBD2
V: TRBV7-8
size: -
J: TRBJ2-1
DNA: TGTGCCAGCAGCCGTTTGCGGGAGGGCTCCTACAATGAGCAGTTCTTC
CDR3: CASSRLREGSYNEQFF

D: -
V: TRBV19
size: -
J: TRBJ2-7
DNA: TGTGCCAGTAGTATAGGAAGGAGCTCCTACGAGCAGTACTTC
CDR3: CASSIGRSSYEQYF

D: -
V: TRBV9
size: -
J: TRBJ2-7
DNA: TGTGCCAGCAGCGTAGCGGAGAGCTACGAGCAGTACTTC
CDR3: CASSVAESYEQYF

D: -
V: TRBV5-1
size: -
J: TRBJ1-1
DNA: TGCGCCAGCAGCTTGGACTTCGTAGTGAACACTGAAGCTTTCTTT
CDR3: CASSLDFVVNTEAFF

D: TRBD2
V: TRBV5-1
size: -
J: TRBJ2-5
DNA: TGCGCCAGCAGCTTCCTATCCCCCGGGAGGGAGACCCAGTACTTC
CDR3: CASSFLSPGRETQYF

D: -
V: TRBV10-1
size: -
J: TRBJ2-2
DNA: TGCGCCAGCAGTGAGTCGAAGGTAGCGGCGAACACCGGGGAGCTGTTTTTT
CDR3: CASSESKVAANTGELFF

D: TRBD2
V: TRBV30
size: -
J: TRBJ2-3
DNA: TGTGCCTGGAGTGTAGTAGTTCTAGCGGGAGGGCCAATAAAGGTAGATACGCAGTATTTT
CDR3: CAWSVVVLAGGPIKVDTQYF

D: TRBD1
V: TRBV2
size: once
J: TRBJ1-4
DNA: TGTGCCAGCAGTGTTTTGGGGACAGGGAATGAAAAACTGTTTTTT
CDR3: CASSVLGTGNEKLFF

D: TRBD2
V: TRBV5-1
size: -
J: TRBJ2-5
DNA: TGCGCCAGCAGCCTGACGGGACTAGCGGGAGGTTTAGAGACTAGGCAGTACTTC
CDR3: CASSLTGLAGGLETRQYF

D: -
V: TRBV19
size: -
J: TRBJ2-1
DNA: TGTGCCAGTAGTATGAGCGGAGGGTACAATGAGCAGTTCTTC
CDR3: CASSMSGGYNEQFF

D: -
V: TRBV28
size: -
J: TRBJ1-4
DNA: TGTGCCAGCAGTCGCCCAGGGGTGGGTTCTGAAAAACTGTTTTTT
CDR3: CASSRPGVGSEKLFF

D: -
V: TRBV5-1
size: -
J: TRBJ2-5
DNA: TGCGCCAGCAGCTTGGGTTCGGCCAGGGCTCAAGAGACCCAGTACTTC
CDR3: CASSLGSARAQETQYF

D: TRBD1
V: TRBV9
size: -
J: TRBJ1-1
DNA: TGTGCCAGCAGCTCGGGACAGGGGAGGGCCACTGAAGCTTTCTTT
CDR3: CASSSGQGRATEAFF

D: TRBD2
V: TRBV7-9
size: -
J: TRBJ2-7
DNA: TGTGCCAGCAGCCTGACTAGCGGGAGACTCGGGGACGAGCAGTACTTC
CDR3: CASSLTSGRLGDEQYF

D: TRBD2
V: TRBV5-1
size: -
J: TRBJ2-1
DNA: TGCGCCAGCAGCCCGGATGAAGCGGGAGGTCGCAATGAGCAGTTCTTC
CDR3: CASSPDEAGGRNEQFF

D: TRBD2
V: TRBV18
size: -
J: TRBJ2-7
DNA: TGTGCCAGCTCACCATCCTTGGGTAGCGGGGTCTACGAGCAGTACTTC
CDR3: CASSPSLGSGVYEQYF

D: TRBD2
V: TRBV13
size: -
J: TRBJ2-1
DNA: TGTGCCAGCAGCACCGGACTAGCGCTTGCTCCTTACAATGAGCAGTTCTTC
CDR3: CASSTGLALAPYNEQFF

D: TRBD2
V: TRBV2
size: -
J: TRBJ2-1
DNA: TGTGCCAGCAAATTACTAGCGGGAGGACCTCAAGAGCAGTTCTTC
CDR3: CASKLLAGGPQEQFF

D: -
V: TRBV11-2
size: -
J: TRBJ2-1
DNA: TGTGCCAGCAGCTTACCCGTCCTTAATGAGCAGTTCTTC
CDR3: CASSLPVLNEQFF

D: -
V: TRBV5-1
size: -
J: TRBJ1-2
DNA: TGCGCCAGCAGCTTCCCAGGGCAGAACTATGGCTACACCTTC
CDR3: CASSFPGQNYGYTF

D: TRBD2
V: TRBV5-1
size: -
J: TRBJ2-1
DNA: TGCGCCAGCAGCTTGGCACTAGCGGGAGGCGATGAGCAGTTCTTC
CDR3: CASSLALAGGDEQFF

D: TRBD1
V: TRBV27
size: -
J: TRBJ1-1
DNA: TGTGCCAGCAGTTTATATCGGACAGGGGGAGGCACTGAAGCTTTCTTT
CDR3: CASSLYRTGGGTEAFF

D: -
V: TRBV6-5
size: -
J: TRBJ1-2
DNA: TGTGCCATTGGGACATTCTATGGCTACACCTTC
CDR3: CAIGTFYGYTF

D: -
V: TRBV7-8
size: -
J: TRBJ2-1
DNA: TGTGCCAGCAAAAAATTAGCGGTTGACAGCTCCTACAATGAGCAGTTCTTC
CDR3: CASKKLAVDSSYNEQFF

D: -
V: TRBV6-6
size: few
J: TRBJ2-3
DNA: TGTGCCAGCAGTTGGAGTCAAGATACGCAGTATTTT
CDR3: CASSWSQDTQYF

D: TRBD1
V: TRBV5-6
size: -
J: TRBJ1-3
DNA: TGTGCCAGCAGCTTGATAGGGACAGGGCCCGGAAACACCATATATTTT
CDR3: CASSLIGTGPGNTIYF

D: TRBD1
V: TRBV27
size: -
J: TRBJ2-2
DNA: TGTGCCAGCAGTTTCGAGGGGGCTCGTCGGGTGAATGGGCTGTTTTTT
CDR3: CASSFEGARRVNGLFF

D: -
V: TRBV5-1
size: -
J: TRBJ1-4
DNA: TGCGCCAGCAGCTTGGGGACAGCTGCAACTAATGAAAAACTGTTTTTT
CDR3: CASSLGTAATNEKLFF

D: -
V: TRBV6-1
size: -
J: TRBJ2-3
DNA: TGTGCCAGCATAGCCAGGGCATTTAGCACAGATACGCAGTATTTT
CDR3: CASIARAFSTDTQYF

D: -
V: TRBV6-1
size: -
J: TRBJ2-5
DNA: TGTGCCAGCAGACCAGACAGTACCTTAGGTTCCCAGTACTTC
CDR3: CASRPDSTLGSQYF

D: -
V: TRBV5-1
size: -
J: TRBJ2-1
DNA: TGCGCCAGCAGCTCACGACTGAGCTCCTACAATGAGCAGTTCTTC
CDR3: CASSSRLSSYNEQFF

D: -
V: TRBV9
size: -
J: TRBJ2-3
DNA: TGTGCCAGCAGCCCAAGCGGCAGCACAGATACGCAGTATTTT
CDR3: CASSPSGSTDTQYF